Below, one T cell receptor (beta chain) is given with its context. Antigen specificity is unknown. The CDR3 is 15 amino acids. Trimming at V came to 2 bases and at J to 4 bases, leaving 4 bases not matched to a gene. Germline V lookup: CDR1 MNHNY, CDR2 SVGAGI (reference sequence). Measured with immunoSEQ multiplex PCR; TCRdb has only the in-frame clones, and not every one. Here the sample spans 150,000 to 200,000 clones, 86% being singletons. This sample was included in a study of cytomegalovirus exposure and HLA in healthy donors. Study outcomes and limitations: Among TCR beta chains, those listed as cytomegalovirus-associated numbered over 150.

The receptor was isolated from a woman aged 18 to 35 in good health and CMV-seronegative. Sequencing was performed on PBMCs. J is TRBJ1-2 and V is TRBV6-6, with TRBD1 matching over 10 bases. The CDR3 nucleotides are TGTGCCAGCAGTTACGGGACAGGGGTCACCTATGGCTACACCTTC. Translating it yields CASSYGTGVTYGYTF.